The TCR beta chain described here comes from a study of shared clonotypes between healthy human individuals. V trimming: 7 bases; J trimming: 6 bases; junction bases outside the gene matches: 24. The V gene's germline CDR1 is MNHEY and CDR2 SMNVEV (reference sequence). The CDR3 sequence is 18 residues long. Produced via immunoSEQ multiplex PCR; TCRdb's table is partial and in-frame only. The sample records nearly 1,000,000 clones, approximately 80% being singletons. This clone has just a few counts. The sequenced material came from memory CD4+ T cells sorted from blood. Specified subset: CD45RA-negative fraction. The TCR originated in a man younger than 30 in good health. The genes are TRBV27 and TRBJ2-7; 7 nucleotides agree with TRBD1. This chain's CDR3 is CASIAHGQVPQNRCEQYF. The CDR3, as DNA: TGTGCCAGCATCGCCCACGGACAGGTCCCACAGAATCGCTGCGAGCAGTACTTC.